This T cell receptor beta chain was profiled in a study of molecular identifiers for immune sequencing clone quantification. Study overall: With replicates, the RNA of roughly 20,000 or 100,000 naive CD8 cells was split five ways and four were sequenced. Study conclusions and caveats: Reports indicate spiked Jurkat TCR RNA from one cell could be found among 900,000 to 1,000,000 naive cells.

This clonotype was found many times. Its antigen is not identified. Methods described previously, with TCR primers listed, were used for bulk TCR libraries. From the PCR reads, TCRdb called clonotypes with MiXCR, one entry per CDR3 protein. The profile shows some 9,800 distinct CDR3 sequences, 18% of them singletons. The CDR3 extends over 13 amino acids. J was trimmed by 8 bases and V by 2 bases; bases with no gene match: 3. From germline, CDR1 is KGHSH and CDR2 LQKENI. This clonotype was sampled from a human donor in good health. Some libraries in this study had Jurkat cell RNA spiked in. The V call is TRBV18, the J call TRBJ2-1; TRBD2 matches 7 bases. The sequencing input was naive CD8+ T cells from blood, with Jurkat cell RNA spiked in. The subset is: FACS-sorted CD8+CD4-CCR7+CD45RA+ naive T cells. The CDR3 loop is CASSPSGKDEQFF. The CDR3 DNA follows: TGTGCCAGCTCACCAAGCGGGAAGGATGAGCAGTTCTTC.